This T cell receptor beta chain is drawn from a study of OX40 agonist ivuxolimab in advanced cancers. Study results and caveats: The 0.1-3.0 mg/kg partial responders had among the lowest clonal expansion. Among expanded peripheral T cells, antigen specificity went undetermined.

This clone was picked up one time. The antigen remains unidentified. The assay was immunoSEQ multiplex PCR, and TCRdb's table has in-frame clones only and misses some. The profile shows roughly 100,000 clones, more than 85% of them singletons. The CDR3 runs to 13 residues. The ends were cut back, 5 bases at V and 5 bases at J, with 12 bases in the middle. Germline V gene lookup returns CDR1 MNHNS and CDR2 SASEGT. This TCR was sampled from an adult with an advanced solid tumor such as melanoma, head and neck, liver or kidney cancer. The V call is TRBV6-1, the J call TRBJ2-5, with D possibly TRBD2 on 7 matching bases. Source: CD4+ or CD8+ T cells sorted from blood, taken in a trial of the OX40 agonist ivuxolimab. The DNA of the CDR3 is TGTGCCAGCAGTATAGGGAGGGGGGAGACCCAGTACTTC. It codes for CASSIGRGETQYF.